This section outlines one T cell receptor beta chain sequence together with its context. Its antigen is unknown. Per-base quality was not reported, and no clone a single base away is much larger than it. CDR1 and CDR2 were assigned from the germline V gene (reference sequence) as LNHDA and SQIVND. V gives up 8 bases and J gives up 0 bases, and the segment between their germline ends measures 10 bases. Spanning cysteine to phenylalanine, the CDR3 consists of 13 amino acids. The CDR3 DNA has 39 bases and is translated from base 1. The treatment or condition label corresponds to: in vitro stimulation with specific CMV peptide epitopes to enrich CMV-specific T cells. This sample was taken from a study of T cell repertoires in cytomegalovirus infection (dated by TCRdb to between 2019 and 2020). Regarding the research as a whole: Peptide stimulations targeted recently identified HLA-C-restricted CMV epitopes, whose presentation resists viral immunomodulation, together with well-studied HLA-B-restricted epitopes. The HLA type of each donor mattered for the analysis, because public TCR beta signatures pointed to carriage of CMV infection along with the matching HLA type.

Overall study outcomes, separate from this receptor: Cumulative frequency of public TCR beta family members discriminated carriers of CMV infection plus the relevant HLA type in this cohort and an independent roughly 350-donor cohort. The ex vivo response was dominated by HLA-C-restricted CMV-specific TCR beta clonotypes, and the single most frequent clonotype in two of eight donors was supplied by these HLA-C-restricted clonotypes.

Reads for this sample came from an Illumina HiSeq 1500. TCRdb reprocessing: public reads trimmed at Q25 with fastp, clones called with MiXCR, in-frame beta chains kept. Merged by CDR3 protein, the rows form single entries marked with the most common genes and DNA. Across this sample there are 370,000 or so distinct CDR3 sequences, with about a third seen only once. The top ten hold roughly 12% of the sample. The receptor chain draws on TRBV19 and TRBJ1-2; the D gene is perhaps TRBD1, from 5 matching bases. This clonotype originated in a human donor in good health (CMV status not recorded). Some clones in this sample may be carry-over from other donors' samples. This sample comprised cultured PBMCs, obtained from culture after CMV antigen stimulation. The CDR3 here reads CASGRGSNYGYTF. The DNA reads as follows: TGTGCCAGTGGAAGGGGCTCTAACTATGGCTACACCTTC.